These 13 T cell receptor beta chains share one sample of origin, sequenced in a study of blood T cell repertoires in COVID-19. Clones were read by immunoSEQ multiplex PCR, and TCRdb kept only the in-frame ones, dropping some. The sample yields roughly 700,000 clones, about 90% seen once. Source material: peripheral blood. The receptors were gathered from a young woman with acute or convalescent COVID-19.

The chain couples TRBV30 to TRBJ1-2, with 7 positions matching TRBD1. CDR1 is GTSNPN, CDR2 SVGIG, per germline (reference sequence). The CDR3 extends over 10 amino acids. The V segment lost 5 bases and the J segment 6 bases; nucleotides outside the gene matches: 0. The CDR3 sequence is CAWGQDGYTF. The CDR3 DNA is TGTGCCTGGGGACAGGATGGCTACACCTTC.

V and J are TRBV4-3 and TRBJ2-3, with 10 nucleotides matching TRBD2. With 4 bases clipped from V and 7 bases from J, the junction kept 11 bases outside the gene matches. This CDR3 contains 16 residues. Germline CDR1 and CDR2: LGHNA and YSLEER. CDR3 residues: CASSRTRASGGNTQYF. The CDR3 coding sequence is TGCGCCAGCAGCCGTACAAGGGCTAGCGGGGGAAATACGCAGTATTTT.

The chain couples TRBV5-4 to TRBJ2-5, with D perhaps TRBD2 (5 bases). Trimming stripped 4 bases from V and 5 bases from J, with 21 bases between. CDR1 SGHNT and CDR2 YYREEE come from the germline V gene (reference sequence). The CDR3 has 16 amino acids. The CDR3 protein is CASSVEARWSSETQYF. The CDR3 DNA sequence: TGTGCCAGCAGCGTGGAGGCTAGGTGGAGTAGTGAGACCCAGTACTTC. The full variable domain, completed using reference TRBV5-4 and TRBJ2-5, is ETGVTQSPTHLIKTRGQQVTLRCSSQSGHNTVSWYQQALGQGPQFIFQYYREEENGRGNFPPRFSGLQFPNYSSELNVNALELDDSALYLCASSVEARWSSETQYFGPGTRLLVL.

V and J are TRBV2 and TRBJ1-2; 7 bases map to TRBD1. The V segment lost 8 bases and the J segment 8 bases; nucleotides outside the gene matches: 14. Germline lookup yields CDR1 SNHLY and CDR2 FYNNEI. The CDR3 runs 14 residues. The CDR3 DNA reads TGTGCCAGCCGACCCCAGACAGGGTTCAACGGCTACACCTTC. It specifies CASRPQTGFNGYTF.

This chain joins TRBV10-3 and TRBJ2-5, with 7 bases identical to TRBD1. The germline gives CDR1 ENHRY, CDR2 SYGVKD. The trim removed 8 bases at V and 9 bases at J, leaving 12 bases unmatched. The CDR3 runs to 13 residues. The CDR3 spells CAIRSDRVSPQYF. CDR3 DNA sequence: TGTGCCATCCGATCAGACAGGGTATCCCCCCAGTACTTC.

The chain is built from TRBV6-2 or TRBV6-3 and TRBJ1-2; possibly TRBD1 for D (5 bases). The germline CDR1 and CDR2 sequences are MNHEY and SVGEGT. Trimming removed 5 bases at V and 2 bases at J, with 9 bases between. There are 13 residues in the CDR3. The CDR3 region is CASSGRVNYGYTF. CDR3 in DNA: TGTGCCAGCAGTGGCAGGGTAAACTATGGCTACACCTTC.

V gene TRBV24-1 combines with J gene TRBJ2-5, with 9 bases matching TRBD1. This CDR3 has 15 amino acids. The germline V gene encodes CDR1 KGHDR and CDR2 SFDVKD. V dropped 3 bases and J dropped 5; count of bases not matched to a gene: 6. This CDR3 is CATSDTRDRVETQYF. CDR3 nucleotides: TGTGCCACCAGTGATACCCGGGACAGGGTGGAGACCCAGTACTTC.

CDR3: CASSSDSEATNEKLFF. The DNA of the CDR3 is TGTGCCAGCAGCTCCGACAGTGAAGCAACTAATGAAAAACTGTTTTTT. This chain connects TRBV5-4 to TRBJ1-4; tentative D call: TRBD1 (5 bases). V lost 3 bases and J 0 bases, leaving 12 bases between the germline ends. This CDR3 has 16 amino acids. The V gene's germline CDR1 is SGHNT and CDR2 YYREEE (reference sequence). The full variable domain, completed using reference TRBV5-4 and TRBJ1-4, is ETGVTQSPTHLIKTRGQQVTLRCSSQSGHNTVSWYQQALGQGPQFIFQYYREEENGRGNFPPRFSGLQFPNYSSELNVNALELDDSALYLCASSSDSEATNEKLFFGSGTQLSVL.

The chain combines TRBV9 with TRBJ1-3; no definite D call. Trimming left V 2 bases short and J 0 bases short, with 9 bases between. The CDR3 sequence is 15 residues long. Germline V CDR1 and CDR2: SGDLS, YYNGEE. As DNA, the CDR3 is TGTGCCAGCAGCGTTAGCGGAAACTCTGGAAACACCATATATTTT. It is translated as CASSVSGNSGNTIYF.

CDR3 region: CATSDTGVHGYTF. For the CDR3, the DNA is TGTGCCACCAGCGATACAGGGGTTCATGGCTACACCTTC. The chain links TRBV24-1 to TRBJ1-2; TRBD1 agrees at 7 bases. The V gene's germline CDR1 is KGHDR and CDR2 SFDVKD. This CDR3 comprises 13 residues. V dropped 7 bases and J dropped 6; count of bases not matched to a gene: 7.

The chain uses TRBV4-2 and TRBJ2-7, with 7 positions matching TRBD2. Trimming removed 3 bases from V and 0 bases from J; junction bases left unmatched: 8. Germline values: CDR1 LGHNA, CDR2 YNFKEQ. This CDR3 is 16 amino acids long. The CDR3 sequence is CASSQPQAGSSYEQYF. Here the CDR3 DNA reads TGTGCCAGCAGCCAGCCTCAAGCGGGGAGCTCCTACGAGCAGTACTTC.

The V call is TRBV27, the J call TRBJ1-5; TRBD1 is a possible D gene (6 bases). V was clipped by 4 bases and J by 7 bases, with 14 bases between them. CDR1 and CDR2 from the germline V gene are MNHEY and SMNVEV (reference sequence). The CDR3 is made up of 14 amino acids. CDR3 bases: TGTGCCAGCAGTTCGGCAGGGGCTCGACAGCCCCAGCATTTT. Residues: CASSSAGARQPQHF.

The chain recombines TRBV12-5 with TRBJ2-2, with 7 nucleotides matching TRBD1. The CDR3 is 19 amino acids. V lost 1 base, J lost 5 bases, and 16 bases stayed unmatched. Looked up from germline, CDR1 is LGHNT and CDR2 is FRNRAP. The CDR3: CASGLADSRQGWETGELFF. The CDR3 DNA reads as TGTGCTAGTGGTTTGGCGGATTCTCGACAGGGATGGGAGACCGGGGAGCTGTTTTTT. The entire variable domain, with the rest obtained from reference TRBV12-5 and TRBJ2-2, is as follows: DARVTQTPRHKVTEMGQEVTMRCQPILGHNTVFWYRQTMMQGLELLAYFRNRAPLDDSGMPKDRFSAEMPDATLATLKIQPSEPRDSAVYFCASGLADSRQGWETGELFFGEGSRLTVL.